This T cell receptor (beta chain) was captured in a study of cytomegalovirus exposure and HLA in healthy donors. The donors gave bone marrow, and they were healthy. Primers: 60 Vbeta forward and 13 Jbeta reverse. Some clones are missing from TCRdb's copy, which holds only in-frame ones; the method was immunoSEQ multiplex PCR. Among roughly 200,000 clones listed, roughly 80% were seen once. The study's findings and limits: Later work found that TCR association rates differed between HLA loci; DRB1 had the most and HLA-C the fewest. Accurate predictions that matched the HLA-A and HLA-B alleles of most subjects were reportedly made from TCR beta sequences.

A remark on this clone: Its matching antigen is unknown.

This CDR3 comprises 15 residues. Deletions cut 0 bases from V and 4 bases from J, with 13 bases between. Looked up from germline, CDR1 is SGHRS and CDR2 is YFSETQ. The sequencing input was PBMCs. This clonotype was obtained from a woman aged 18-29 years in good health and CMV-seronegative. The V call is TRBV5-1, the J call TRBJ1-2; a weak D match, TRBD1 (5 bases). As DNA, the CDR3 is TGCGCCAGCAGCTTGGGGCAGGGTACTGCCTATGGCTACACCTTC. Amino acid sequence: CASSLGQGTAYGYTF.